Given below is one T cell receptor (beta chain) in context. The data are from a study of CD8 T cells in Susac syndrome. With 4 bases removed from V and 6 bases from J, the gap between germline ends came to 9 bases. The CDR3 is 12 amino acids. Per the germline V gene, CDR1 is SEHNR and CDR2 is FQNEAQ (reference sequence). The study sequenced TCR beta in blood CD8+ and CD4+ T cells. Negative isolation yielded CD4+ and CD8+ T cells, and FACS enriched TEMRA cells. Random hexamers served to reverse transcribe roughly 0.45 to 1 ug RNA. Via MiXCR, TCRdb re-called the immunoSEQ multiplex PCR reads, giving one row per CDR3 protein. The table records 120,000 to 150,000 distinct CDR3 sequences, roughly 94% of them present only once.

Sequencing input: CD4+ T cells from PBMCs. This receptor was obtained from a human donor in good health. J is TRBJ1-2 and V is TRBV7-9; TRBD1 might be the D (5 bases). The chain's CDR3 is CASSSTVNGYTF. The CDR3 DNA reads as TGTGCCAGCAGCTCGACAGTGAATGGCTACACCTTC.